This TCR beta chain came from a study of tumor-infiltrating lymphocytes in primary liver carcinoma. Study-level points and caveats: Tumor region pairs overlapped more than did tumor-adjacent and tumor-blood pairs.

Germline loops: CDR1 MGHRA, CDR2 YSYEKL. CDR3 length equals 15 residues. Remarks on this clonotype: Its target is unknown. Its ends do not fully match the called genes, so a read error is possible.

Unsorted whole blood yielded the blood RNA, and germline DNA was also extracted. Reverse transcription of around 500 ng total RNA with a constant-region primer produced TCR beta cDNA. Three-round nested multiplex PCR performed with slightly modified ARM-PCR produced the TCR beta libraries. Use of TRBV1-TRBV30 forward primers with a C-beta reverse primer characterized the first two PCR rounds, which lasted around 9 cycles each. TCRdb reprocessed the multiplex PCR reads via MiXCR and lists one record per CDR3 protein. Here the sample spans about 350,000 distinct CDR3 sequences, almost 65% being singletons.

This receptor was taken from a man aged 35-49 years with primary liver carcinoma and hepatitis B virus infection. The sample taken for sequencing was peripheral blood. The chain is built from TRBV4-1 and TRBJ2-3; 8 bases match TRBD2. The CDR3 coding sequence is TGCGCCAACAGCCCCTCAGCGGGGGACACAGATACGCAGTATTTT. Its translation is CANSPSAGDTDTQYF.